This entry lists 23 T cell receptor beta chains sequenced from one sample in a study of blood T cell repertoires in COVID-19. This table comes from immunoSEQ multiplex PCR, and its TCRdb copy is limited to in-frame clones, with some not included. Of around 100,000 clones in the sample, just under 85% were seen once. Sample: peripheral blood. The receptor set was obtained from a man in his forties or fifties with active or convalescent COVID-19.

This sequence joins TRBV30 and TRBJ1-2, with D unresolved. The CDR3 has 16 residues. Deletions cut 5 bases from V and 4 bases from J, with 23 bases between. The germline CDR1 and CDR2 sequences are GTSNPN and SVGIG (reference sequence). CDR3 nucleotides: TGTGCCTGGGGGAGGGCAGACAAGCGAGACTTCTATGGCTACACCTTC. Residues: CAWGRADKRDFYGYTF. Together with reference TRBV30 and TRBJ1-2, the CDR3 gives the full variable domain: SQTIHQWPATLVQPVGSPLSLECTVEGTSNPNLYWYRQAAGRGLQLLFYSVGIGQISSEVPQNLSASRPQDRQFILSSKKLLLSDSGFYLCAWGRADKRDFYGYTFGSGTRLTVV.

The J gene is TRBJ1-3, the V gene TRBV9; no definite D call. The CDR3 has 15 amino acids. Germline V gene lookup returns CDR1 SGDLS and CDR2 YYNGEE. V was shortened by 0 bases and J by 1 base, with 8 bases between the two germline ends. CDR3 in amino acids: CASSVGGVSGNTIYF. CDR3 DNA sequence: TGTGCCAGCAGCGTAGGAGGCGTTTCTGGAAACACCATATATTTT.

The genes are TRBV7-3 and TRBJ2-2; D not certain. V was clipped by 4 bases and J by 1 base, with 7 bases between them. CDR1 and CDR2 from the germline V gene are SGHTA and FQGTGA. This CDR3 spans 14 amino acids. The CDR3 region is CASSSTLNTGELFF. CDR3 in DNA: TGTGCCAGCAGCTCGACTTTGAACACCGGGGAGCTGTTTTTT.

This clone was counted between two and nine times. V gene TRBV6-1 combines with J gene TRBJ2-6, with TRBD1 matching 7 bases. The germline V gene encodes CDR1 MNHNS and CDR2 SASEGT. V lost 4 bases and J lost 1; bases outside the gene matches: 7. The CDR3 runs 17 residues. CDR3 protein: CASSGRDRPSGANVLTF. CDR3 DNA sequence: TGTGCCAGCAGTGGCCGGGACAGACCATCTGGGGCCAACGTCCTGACTTTC.

The CDR3 DNA sequence: TGTGCCAGCAGCTCGACAGGGCACCAGCCCCAGCATTTT. This encodes CASSSTGHQPQHF. This chain connects TRBV7-8 to TRBJ1-5, with 7 bases fitting TRBD1. The V segment lost 4 bases and the J segment 7 bases; nucleotides outside the gene matches: 4. Germline V CDR1 and CDR2: SGHVS, FQNEAQ. This CDR3 spans 13 amino acids.

The chain couples TRBV7-3 to TRBJ2-3; D is ambiguous. The CDR3 is 13 residues long. V was clipped by 5 bases and J by 5 bases, with 11 bases between them. Germline V lookup: CDR1 SGHTA, CDR2 FQGTGA. This CDR3 is CASSTQARDTQYF. The CDR3 nucleotides are TGTGCCAGCAGCACTCAAGCAAGAGATACGCAGTATTTT.

The rearrangement links TRBV5-5 to TRBJ2-7; TRBD1 matches 8 bases. CDR3 length: 15 amino acids. Germline trimming cut 4 bases from V and 2 bases from J; bases unmatched to any gene: 8. Germline V gives CDR1 SGHKS, CDR2 YYEKEE (reference sequence). The CDR3 region has the DNA TGTGCCAGCAGCCCAGGGACAGGATTCGCCTACGAGCAGTACTTC. This codes for CASSPGTGFAYEQYF. Full variable domain (rest looked up from reference TRBV5-5 and TRBJ2-7): DAGVTQSPTHLIKTRGQQVTLRCSPISGHKSVSWYQQVLGQGPQFIFQYYEKEERGRGNFPDRFSARQFPNYSSELNVNALLLGDSALYLCASSPGTGFAYEQYFGPGTRLTVT.

The gene calls are TRBV11-2 and TRBJ2-7; 10 nucleotides align to TRBD2. V lost 5 bases to trimming and J lost 4 bases; unmatched junction nucleotides: 8. This CDR3 comprises 15 residues. CDR1 is SGHAT, CDR2 FQNNGV, per germline. CDR3 nucleotide sequence: TGTGCCAGCAGCCCCCTAGGACTAGCGGTTTACGAGCAGTACTTC. Protein sequence: CASSPLGLAVYEQYF.

V is TRBV19 and J is TRBJ2-7; TRBD1 agrees at 8 bases. The CDR3 has 14 amino acids. V shed 5 bases, J shed 5 bases, and the junction held 8 bases outside the gene matches. Germline V CDR1 and CDR2: LNHDA, SQIVND (reference sequence). CDR3 in DNA: TGTGCCAGTAGTGGGATTGACAGGGGCCACGAGCAGTACTTC. Translation: CASSGIDRGHEQYF.

The table lists this clone with a few counts. The chain has TRBV10-2 and TRBJ1-2; no firm D call. Germline V CDR1 and CDR2: WSHSY, SAAADI. The V end was cut by 0 bases, the J end by 4 bases, with 6 bases between. The CDR3 runs to 13 residues. The CDR3 region is CASSESEGYGYTF. In DNA, the CDR3 is TGCGCCAGCAGTGAGTCTGAGGGCTATGGCTACACCTTC.

The chain uses TRBV19 and TRBJ1-4; D might be TRBD1 (6 bases). The CDR3 is 15 residues long. Looked up from germline, CDR1 is LNHDA and CDR2 is SQIVND (reference sequence). With 4 bases removed from V and 1 base from J, the gap between germline ends came to 10 bases. This CDR3 is CASSTTGLTNEKLFF. Here the CDR3 DNA reads TGTGCCAGTAGTACTACAGGGCTAACTAATGAAAAACTGTTTTTT.

This chain connects TRBV28 to TRBJ2-1; no clear D. CDR1 MDHEN and CDR2 SYDVKM come from the germline V gene. CDR3 length: 13 residues. The ends were cut back, 6 bases at V and 10 bases at J, with 16 bases in the middle. The DNA for the CDR3 is TGTGCCAGCAGACTAATAATGGATGGAGAGCAGTTCTTC. Its translation is CASRLIMDGEQFF.

This clone was counted once. The chain uses TRBV2 and TRBJ1-5; D call uncertain. V shed 4 bases and J shed 0 bases, with 10 bases lying between them. The length of the CDR3 is 15 residues. Germline CDR1 reads SNHLY; CDR2 reads FYNNEI. The CDR3 region is CASSGGGGSNQPQHF. The CDR3 nucleotides are TGTGCCAGCAGTGGTGGCGGAGGTAGCAATCAGCCCCAGCATTTT.

This chain links TRBV7-3 with TRBJ2-5; 8 bases are a match to TRBD2. CDR3 size: 14 residues. Per germline, CDR1 SGHTA and CDR2 FQGTGA. Trimming at V came to 4 bases and at J to 2 bases, leaving 3 bases not matched to a gene. For the CDR3, the DNA is TGTGCCAGCAGCTACGGGAGGGGGCAAGAGACCCAGTACTTC. It is translated as CASSYGRGQETQYF.

This clone was seen a handful of times. The CDR3 region has the DNA TGCGCCAGCAGTGAGGGTAGCGGGGCCTACAATGAGCAGTTCTTC. It is translated as CASSEGSGAYNEQFF. This chain connects TRBV10-1 to TRBJ2-1; 8 bases line up with TRBD2. The CDR3 is 15 amino acids. Germline-derived CDR1 and CDR2 are WNHNN and SYGVQD (reference sequence). The J segment lost 2 bases and the V segment lost 2 bases, leaving 2 bases of the junction unmatched.

The CDR3 bases are TGTGCCAGTACCCAGGAAGGTCAGCCCCAGCATTTT. As protein: CASTQEGQPQHF. This chain connects TRBV19 to TRBJ1-5; D gene ambiguous. This CDR3 has 12 amino acids. Germline-derived CDR1 and CDR2 are LNHDA and SQIVND (reference sequence). The germline V and J ends were trimmed by 7 bases and 6 bases, with 10 bases remaining between them.

This chain links TRBV19 with TRBJ2-1, with 8 bases lining up with TRBD2. CDR3 length: 22 residues. Losses at the gene ends were 6 bases for V and 6 bases for J; bases not matched to a gene: 31. The germline gives CDR1 LNHDA, CDR2 SQIVND (reference sequence). CDR3 coding DNA: TGTGCCAGTAGCCCGGCCCCGCTTGCGTGGGGGCGCGGGACGGGAGGGAGCAATGAGCAGTTCTTC. Residues: CASSPAPLAWGRGTGGSNEQFF.

J is TRBJ2-7 and V is TRBV27, with 7 bases that match TRBD1. Looked up from germline, CDR1 is MNHEY and CDR2 is SMNVEV (reference sequence). Trimming cost V 6 bases and J 4 bases; bases outside gene matches: 9. The CDR3 covers 14 residues. DNA for the CDR3: TGTGCCAGCAGCTCACAGGGGAGACTTTACGAGCAGTACTTC. Translating gives CASSSQGRLYEQYF.

The chain is built from TRBV5-4 and TRBJ2-3; 11 bases match TRBD2. Unmatched junction bases numbered 10, after V lost 4 bases and J lost 0 bases. This CDR3 is built from 18 residues. From germline, CDR1 is SGHNT and CDR2 YYREEE (reference sequence). CDR3 coding DNA: TGTGCCAGCAGCACAAAGACTAGCGGGGACGGTAGCACAGATACGCAGTATTTT. Protein: CASSTKTSGDGSTDTQYF.

The chain employs TRBV18 and TRBJ2-5, with a weak D call TRBD2 (6 bases). Looked up from germline, CDR1 is KGHSH and CDR2 is LQKENI. V was clipped by 3 bases and J by 2 bases, with 16 bases between them. The CDR3 is made up of 16 amino acids. The CDR3 loop reads CASSPGTRTKQETQYF. Here the CDR3 DNA reads TGTGCCAGCTCACCCGGGACTCGCACCAAACAAGAGACCCAGTACTTC.

The J gene is TRBJ2-2, the V gene TRBV10-1; D gene ambiguous. Deletions cut 6 bases from V and 4 bases from J, with 12 bases between. The V gene's germline CDR1 is WNHNN and CDR2 SYGVQD (reference sequence). The CDR3 totals 14 residues. The CDR3: CASRPTGGTGELFF. The CDR3 bases are TGCGCCAGCAGACCTACCGGCGGCACCGGGGAGCTGTTTTTT.

The V gene is TRBV6-4, the J gene TRBJ2-1; D is unclear. The CDR3 has 13 amino acids. V lost 3 bases and J 5 bases, leaving 8 bases between the germline ends. Per the germline V gene, CDR1 is MRHNA and CDR2 is SNTAGT. The CDR3 is CASSDPLNNEQFF. The CDR3 DNA reads TGTGCCAGCAGTGATCCACTTAACAATGAGCAGTTCTTC.

The chain carries TRBV4-2 and TRBJ1-1, with a possible D match to TRBD1 (6 bases). The CDR3 is 15 residues long. Per germline, CDR1 LGHNA and CDR2 YNFKEQ. V lost 0 bases and J 1 base, leaving 9 bases between the germline ends. This CDR3 reads CASSQDLGGNTEAFF. The DNA for the CDR3 is TGTGCCAGCAGCCAAGATTTAGGGGGGAACACTGAAGCTTTCTTT.